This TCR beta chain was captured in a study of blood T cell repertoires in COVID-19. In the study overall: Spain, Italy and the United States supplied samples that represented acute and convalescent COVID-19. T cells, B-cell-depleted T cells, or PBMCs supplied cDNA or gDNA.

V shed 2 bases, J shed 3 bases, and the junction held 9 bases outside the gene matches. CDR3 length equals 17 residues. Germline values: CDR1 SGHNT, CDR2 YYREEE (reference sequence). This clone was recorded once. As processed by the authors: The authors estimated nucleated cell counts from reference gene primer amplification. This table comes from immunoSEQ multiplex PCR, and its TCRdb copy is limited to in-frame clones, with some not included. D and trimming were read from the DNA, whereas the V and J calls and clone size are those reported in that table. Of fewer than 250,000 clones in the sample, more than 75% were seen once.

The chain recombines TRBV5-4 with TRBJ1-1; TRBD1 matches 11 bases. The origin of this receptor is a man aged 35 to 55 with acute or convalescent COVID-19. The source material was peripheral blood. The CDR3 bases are TGTGCCAGCAGCTTAGGACAGGGGGCGTCGGTCGACACTGAAGCTTTCTTT. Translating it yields CASSLGQGASVDTEAFF. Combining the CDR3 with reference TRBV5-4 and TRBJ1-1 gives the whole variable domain ETGVTQSPTHLIKTRGQQVTLRCSSQSGHNTVSWYQQALGQGPQFIFQYYREEENGRGNFPPRFSGLQFPNYSSELNVNALELDDSALYLCASSLGQGASVDTEAFFGQGTRLTVV.